This is a list of T cell receptor beta chains from one sample in a study of T cells in Graves' hyperthyroidism and ophthalmopathy. TCRdb re-derived calls from the multiplex PCR reads in MiXCR, one entry per CDR3 protein. The data show around 700,000 distinct CDR3 sequences, around 20% seen once. The material sequenced was blood. The receptors were sampled from a woman between 45 and 60 years old with Graves' hyperthyroidism that later progressed to Graves' ophthalmopathy. Each CDR3 is given with its conserved first and last residue. The D gene is left open where the match is weak. Rows may omit the clone size; those that give it use once, few, many or a size class.

v_call,d_call,j_call,clone_size,cdr3_aa,cdr3_nt
TRBV2,TRBD1,TRBJ2-1,many,CASSAGTGAGNEQFF,TGTGCCAGCAGCGCCGGGACAGGGGCAGGGAATGAGCAGTTCTTC
TRBV20-1,TRBD1,TRBJ2-7,-,CSASGQGYNYEQYF,TGCAGTGCTAGCGGACAGGGTTACAACTACGAGCAGTACTTC
TRBV11-2,-,TRBJ1-1,many,CASTAPGRFHVGNTEAFF,TGTGCCAGCACCGCCCCGGGCAGGTTTCACGTGGGGAACACTGAAGCTTTCTTT
TRBV6-2/TRBV6-3,-,TRBJ1-2,many,CASSFLEYGYTF,TGTGCCAGCAGTTTCTTGGAATATGGCTACACCTTC
TRBV29-1,TRBD1,TRBJ1-1,few,CSARQGKNTEAFF,TGCAGCGCCCGACAGGGGAAAAACACTGAAGCTTTCTTT
TRBV10-2,TRBD1,TRBJ1-5,-,CASSPGQSSDQPQHF,TGCGCCAGCTCGCCGGGACAGTCTAGCGATCAGCCCCAGCATTTT
TRBV5-1,-,TRBJ2-2,many,CASSLRTVYSGELFF,TGCGCCAGCAGCCTCCGTACTGTTTATAGCGGGGAGCTGTTTTTT
TRBV6-6,-,TRBJ1-5,-,CASSYSLASNQPQHF,TGTGCCAGCAGTTACTCCTTGGCGTCCAATCAGCCCCAGCATTTT
TRBV9,-,TRBJ1-1,many,CASSVDDSTNTEAFF,TGTGCCAGCAGCGTAGACGACAGCACGAACACTGAAGCTTTCTTT
TRBV18,-,TRBJ1-1,many,CASSRQNTEAFF,TGTGCCAGCTCACGACAGAACACTGAAGCTTTCTTT
TRBV12-3/TRBV12-4,TRBD1,TRBJ2-7,few,CASSSDRGRDYEQYF,TGTGCCAGCAGTTCGGACAGGGGGCGCGACTACGAGCAGTACTTC
TRBV7-8,-,TRBJ1-4,many,CASSRRGEKLFF,TGTGCCAGCAGCCGGCGGGGTGAAAAACTGTTTTTT
TRBV9,-,TRBJ1-1,few,CASSSGAGEAFF,TGTGCCAGCAGCTCAGGGGCGGGTGAAGCTTTCTTT
TRBV3-1,-,TRBJ1-1,many,CASSQAISAGLRRGAFF,TGTGCCAGCAGCCAAGCTATCTCGGCAGGGCTTCGAAGGGGAGCTTTCTTT
TRBV6-1,-,TRBJ2-3,few,CASKALAPDTQYF,TGTGCCAGCAAGGCTCTAGCACCAGATACGCAGTATTTT
TRBV20-1,-,TRBJ2-4,many,CSASKAGNIQYF,TGCAGTGCTAGTAAGGCAGGGAACATTCAGTACTTC
TRBV4-1,-,TRBJ2-5,few,CASSQVGDGTQYF,TGCGCCAGCAGCCAAGTTGGGGATGGGACCCAGTACTTC
TRBV12-3/TRBV12-4,-,TRBJ1-2,few,CATSKGYVNTF,TGTGCCACTTCCAAGGGATACGTTAACACCTTC